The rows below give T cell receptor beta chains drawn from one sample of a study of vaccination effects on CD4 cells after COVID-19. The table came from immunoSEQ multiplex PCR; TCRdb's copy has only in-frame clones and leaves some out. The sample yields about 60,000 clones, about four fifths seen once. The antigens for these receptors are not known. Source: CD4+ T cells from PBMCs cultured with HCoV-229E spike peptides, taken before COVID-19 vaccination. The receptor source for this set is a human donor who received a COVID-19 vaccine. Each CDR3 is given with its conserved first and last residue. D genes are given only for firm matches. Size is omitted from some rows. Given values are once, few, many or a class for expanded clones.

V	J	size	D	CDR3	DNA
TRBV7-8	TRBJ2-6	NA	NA	CASSFSSGANVLTF	TGTGCCAGCAGCTTTAGCTCTGGGGCCAACGTCCTGACTTTC
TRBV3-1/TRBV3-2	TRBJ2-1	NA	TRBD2	CASSRAGGNYNEQFF	TGTGCCAGCAGCCGAGCGGGGGGGAACTACAATGAGCAGTTCTTC
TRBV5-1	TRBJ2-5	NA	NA	CASRVGEETQYF	TGCGCCAGCAGGGTAGGGGAAGAGACCCAGTACTTC
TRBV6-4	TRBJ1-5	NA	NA	CARLRQNQPQHF	TGTGCCAGACTAAGACAGAATCAGCCCCAGCATTTT
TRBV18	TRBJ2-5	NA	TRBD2	CASSPLAGVQETQYF	TGTGCCAGCTCTCCACTAGCGGGGGTCCAAGAGACCCAGTACTTC
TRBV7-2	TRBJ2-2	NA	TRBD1	CASSLGQGEVTGELFF	TGTGCCAGCAGCTTGGGACAGGGGGAAGTCACCGGGGAGCTGTTTTTT
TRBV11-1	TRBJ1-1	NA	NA	CASSLQGEITEAFF	TGTGCCAGCAGCTTACAGGGAGAGATCACTGAAGCTTTCTTT
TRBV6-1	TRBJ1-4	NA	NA	CASSEALPAVNEKLFF	TGTGCCAGCAGTGAAGCGCTTCCGGCAGTCAATGAAAAACTGTTTTTT
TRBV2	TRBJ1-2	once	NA	CASSAGYGYTF	TGTGCCAGCAGTGCGGGCTATGGCTACACCTTC
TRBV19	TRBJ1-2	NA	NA	CASSPLRGGEYGYTF	TGTGCCAGTAGCCCCTTGAGAGGAGGGGAATATGGCTACACCTTC
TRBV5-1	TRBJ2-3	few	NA	CASSEGRSTDTQYF	TGCGCCAGCAGCGAGGGACGTAGCACAGATACGCAGTATTTT
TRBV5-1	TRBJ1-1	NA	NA	CASSTNRQRNTEAFF	TGCGCCAGCAGTACCAATAGACAGAGAAACACTGAAGCTTTCTTT
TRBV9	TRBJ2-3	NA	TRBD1	CASSVDRGQSTDTQYF	TGTGCCAGCAGCGTAGATCGGGGACAGAGCACAGATACGCAGTATTTT
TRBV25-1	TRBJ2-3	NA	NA	CASSVYGAPDTQYF	TGTGCCAGCAGTGTTTACGGGGCCCCAGATACGCAGTATTTT
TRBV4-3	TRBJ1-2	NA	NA	CASSQSAGLYGYTF	TGCGCCAGCAGCCAATCCGCAGGCCTCTATGGCTACACCTTC
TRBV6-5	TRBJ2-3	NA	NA	CASTRLDTQYF	TGTGCCAGCACCAGGCTAGATACGCAGTATTTT
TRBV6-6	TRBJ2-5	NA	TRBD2	CASSGTSGGEETQYF	TGTGCCAGCAGTGGGACTAGCGGGGGTGAAGAGACCCAGTACTTC
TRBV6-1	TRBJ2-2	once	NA	CASSELGGYTGELFF	TGTGCCAGCAGTGAACTAGGCGGTTACACCGGGGAGCTGTTTTTT
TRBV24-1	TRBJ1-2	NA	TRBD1	CATSDRPGTGNYGYTF	TGTGCCACCAGTGACCGTCCCGGGACAGGGAACTATGGCTACACCTTC
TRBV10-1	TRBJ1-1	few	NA	CASNDRAGTEAFF	TGCGCCAGCAACGATCGCGCGGGGACTGAAGCTTTCTTT
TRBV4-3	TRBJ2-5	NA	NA	CASSHLSARDGQETQYF	TGCGCCAGCAGCCACCTATCAGCCCGGGACGGACAAGAGACCCAGTACTTC
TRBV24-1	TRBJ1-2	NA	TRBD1	CATSDSRTGANYGYTF	TGTGCCACCAGTGATTCCCGGACAGGGGCTAACTATGGCTACACCTTC
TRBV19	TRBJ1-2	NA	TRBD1	CASSIAGTGYGYTF	TGTGCCAGTAGTATCGCCGGGACAGGGTATGGCTACACCTTC
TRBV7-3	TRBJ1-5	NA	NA	CASIPIRTERSNQPQHF	TGTGCCAGCATCCCAATCCGGACAGAAAGAAGCAATCAGCCCCAGCATTTT
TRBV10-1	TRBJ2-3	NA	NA	CASSESGRPDTQYF	TGCGCCAGCAGTGAGTCGGGAAGGCCAGATACGCAGTATTTT
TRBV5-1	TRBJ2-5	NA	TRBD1	CASSQSRGPETQYF	TGCGCCAGCAGCCAAAGCAGGGGGCCAGAGACCCAGTACTTC
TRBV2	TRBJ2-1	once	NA	CASSPQGLRGEQFF	TGTGCCAGCAGCCCTCAGGGGCTCCGGGGTGAGCAGTTCTTC
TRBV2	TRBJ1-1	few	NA	CASSIERNTEAFF	TGTGCCAGCAGTATCGAGAGGAACACTGAAGCTTTCTTT
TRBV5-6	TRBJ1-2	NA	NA	CASSSLRDDYTF	TGTGCCAGCAGCTCACTGAGGGACGACTACACCTTC
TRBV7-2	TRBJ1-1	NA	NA	CASSLGYQGNTEAFF	TGTGCCAGCAGCTTAGGGTACCAGGGGAACACTGAAGCTTTCTTT
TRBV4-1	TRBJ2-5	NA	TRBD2	CASSQGLGGGEETQYF	TGCGCCAGCAGCCAAGGCCTTGGCGGGGGGGAAGAGACCCAGTACTTC
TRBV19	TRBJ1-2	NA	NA	CASSVRHFGYTF	TGTGCCAGTAGTGTCCGACACTTTGGCTACACCTTC
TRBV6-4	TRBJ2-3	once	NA	CASSPRLGTDTQYF	TGTGCCAGCAGTCCTCGACTGGGCACAGATACGCAGTATTTT
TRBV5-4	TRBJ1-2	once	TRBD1	CASSLTGTGVYGYTF	TGTGCCAGCAGCTTGACCGGGACAGGGGTCTATGGCTACACCTTC
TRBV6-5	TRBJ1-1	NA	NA	CASREVRRYNTEAFF	TGTGCCAGCAGAGAGGTTCGACGGTACAACACTGAAGCTTTCTTT
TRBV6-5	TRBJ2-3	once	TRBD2	CASSSIAGGRADTQYF	TGTGCCAGCAGTTCAATAGCGGGGGGGCGAGCAGATACGCAGTATTTT
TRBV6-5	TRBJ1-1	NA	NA	CATLSWQLNTEAFF	TGTGCCACCCTCTCCTGGCAGCTGAACACTGAAGCTTTCTTT
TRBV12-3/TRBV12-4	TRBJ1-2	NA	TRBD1	CASSLTGKGYTF	TGTGCCAGCAGTTTGACAGGGAAAGGCTACACCTTC
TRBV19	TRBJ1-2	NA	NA	CASSRGPRGYGYTF	TGTGCCAGTAGCCGGGGACCTAGGGGCTATGGCTACACCTTC
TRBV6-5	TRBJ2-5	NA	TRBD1	CASSGQGKTQYF	TGTGCCAGCAGCGGACAGGGGAAGACCCAGTACTTC
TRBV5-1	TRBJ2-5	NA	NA	CASSLRFGEKTQYF	TGCGCCAGCAGCCTACGATTCGGGGAGAAGACCCAGTACTTC
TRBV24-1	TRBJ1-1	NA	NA	CATSDRGGSSEAFF	TGTGCCACCAGTGATCGGGGGGGCAGCTCTGAAGCTTTCTTT
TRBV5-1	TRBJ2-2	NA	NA	CASSLKAGEYGELFF	TGCGCCAGCAGCTTGAAGGCAGGGGAATACGGGGAGCTGTTTTTT
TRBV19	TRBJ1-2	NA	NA	CASSSPPGAGIGDGYTF	TGTGCCAGTAGTAGTCCACCAGGGGCCGGCATTGGAGATGGCTACACCTTC
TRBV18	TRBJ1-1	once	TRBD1	CASSPQGQGASEAFF	TGTGCCAGCTCACCTCAGGGACAGGGGGCTTCTGAAGCTTTCTTT
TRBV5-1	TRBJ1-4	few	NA	CASSLQASNEKLFF	TGCGCCAGCAGCTTGCAGGCTTCGAATGAAAAACTGTTTTTT